This TCR beta chain was captured by sequencing in a study of tumor and adjacent non-tumor tissue in lung cancer. Study summary: The patients, about nine men and four to six women, were about 30 to 76 with stage I to III disease. On average, productive TCRbeta reads reached about 4.17 million per sample. Regarding the study as a whole: Shorter survival was associated with higher TCR diversity in tumors.

This clonotype was detected only once. Antigen: not known. From germline, CDR1 is SQVTM and CDR2 ANQGSEA. V was pared by 4 bases and J by 0 bases, with 11 bases of the junction left unmatched. CDR3 length: 19 residues. TCRbeta libraries were built with three rounds of nested PCR, modified from ARM-PCR. Using its own MiXCR run on the multiplex PCR reads, TCRdb lists one record per CDR3 protein. There are 60,000 to 85,000 distinct CDR3 sequences in the sample; under 80% occur only once, and 40% to 45% lies in the top ten. The template was RNA from unsorted bulk tissue. Distant lung tissue was collected more than 3 cm away from the tumor edge.

V gene TRBV29-1 combines with J gene TRBJ2-1; 14 nucleotides match TRBD2. This TCR was recovered from a man aged 55 to 70 with non-small cell lung cancer. Input material: distant non-tumor lung tissue. CDR3 nucleotide sequence: TGCAGCGTTGGAGATCCCGGGACTAGCGGGGGTAGCTCCTACAATGAGCAGTTCTTC. Its translation: CSVGDPGTSGGSSYNEQFF.